What follows describes a single T cell receptor beta chain. The data are from a study of preoperative IRX-2 immunotherapy in early breast cancer. As to treatment: preoperative locoregional IRX-2 cytokine immunotherapy. Preoperative locoregional IRX-2 cytokine immunotherapy was tested in the phase Ib source study. With 3 bases removed from V and 3 bases from J, the gap between germline ends came to 14 bases. The germline V gene encodes CDR1 LNHDA and CDR2 SQIVND (reference sequence). This CDR3 is built from 15 residues. The method was immunoSEQ multiplex PCR; TCRdb's version includes in-frame clones alone and lacks a portion of them. In the table there are some 99,000 clones, 86% of which are singletons.

The chain links TRBV19 to TRBJ1-2, with D possibly matching TRBD1 (6 bases). This sample comprised tumor tissue, obtained after IRX-2 immunotherapy. This sequence originates from a human donor with breast cancer. CDR3: CASSMRGTEHYGYTF. CDR3 DNA: TGTGCCAGTAGTATGAGGGGGACCGAGCACTATGGCTACACCTTC.